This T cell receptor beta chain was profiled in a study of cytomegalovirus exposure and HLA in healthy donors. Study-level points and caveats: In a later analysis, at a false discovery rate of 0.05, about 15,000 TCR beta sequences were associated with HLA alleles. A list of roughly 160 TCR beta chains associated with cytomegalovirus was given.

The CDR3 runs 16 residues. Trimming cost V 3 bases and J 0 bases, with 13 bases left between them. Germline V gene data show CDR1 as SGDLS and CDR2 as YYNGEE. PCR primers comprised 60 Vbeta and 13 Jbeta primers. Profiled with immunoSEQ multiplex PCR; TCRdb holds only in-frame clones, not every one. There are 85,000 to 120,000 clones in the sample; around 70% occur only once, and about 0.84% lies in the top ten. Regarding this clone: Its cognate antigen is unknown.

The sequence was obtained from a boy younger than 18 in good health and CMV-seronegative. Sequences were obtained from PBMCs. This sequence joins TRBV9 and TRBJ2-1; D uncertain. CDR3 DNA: TGTGCCAGCAGCGCCCGGCGGCAGAGCTCCTACAATGAGCAGTTCTTC. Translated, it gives CASSARRQSSYNEQFF.